The 27 T cell receptor beta chains presented below share a single source sample, sequenced in a study of shared clonotypes between healthy human individuals. Using immunoSEQ multiplex PCR, the repertoire was profiled, and TCRdb retains in-frame clones only, with some absent. The sample includes 2 million to 2.5 million clones, almost 96% of them seen just once. Sequenced material: naive CD4+ T cells sorted from blood. The subset here: CD45RA+ positively selected. Receptors originate from a man aged 18 to 35 in good health.

V gene TRBV10-3 combines with J gene TRBJ2-7, with D possibly TRBD1 on 5 matching bases. This CDR3 region has 14 residues. Germline CDR1 reads ENHRY; CDR2 reads SYGVKD. Trimming took 6 bases from V and 3 from J, leaving 15 bases between them. The DNA for the CDR3 is TGTGCCATCAGCTCCCTTGACAGCCTCTACGAGCAGTACTTC. Translating gives CAISSLDSLYEQYF.

The genes are TRBV28 and TRBJ2-6; no clear D. Trimming shortened V by 2 bases and J by 0 bases, and 2 bases separated the two germline ends. The CDR3 loop spans 14 amino acids. Germline V lookup: CDR1 MDHEN, CDR2 SYDVKM. The CDR3 DNA follows: TGTGCCAGCAGTTTAGGCTCTGGGGCCAACGTCCTGACTTTC. Protein sequence: CASSLGSGANVLTF.

This chain links TRBV20-1 with TRBJ1-2; D is ambiguous. The CDR3 sequence is 11 residues long. The germline V gene has CDR1 DFQATT and CDR2 SNEGSKA (reference sequence). Deletions cut 3 bases from V and 8 bases from J, with 10 bases between. In DNA form, the CDR3 reads TGCAGTGCTAGTGAGGGTCCGGGCTACACCTTC. This codes for CSASEGPGYTF.

Of note for this clone: The same CDR3 arises from other DNA sequences in this sample as well. V usage is TRBV7-2 and J usage is TRBJ2-7; tentatively, D is TRBD1 or TRBD2 (5 bases each). CDR1 is SGHTA and CDR2 is FQGNSA in the germline V gene. V was trimmed by 4 bases and J by 4 bases, leaving 11 bases between them. This CDR3 region has 13 residues. CDR3 nucleotide sequence: TGTGCCAGCAGCTCTCGGGGCTTTTACGAGCAGTACTTC. Translating gives CASSSRGFYEQYF.

The rearrangement links TRBV30 to TRBJ2-7, with D possibly matching TRBD1 (6 bases). The CDR3 has 13 residues. Germline V gives CDR1 GTSNPN, CDR2 SVGIG (reference sequence). V lost 6 bases to trimming and J lost 3 bases, with 15 bases between them. CDR3 in DNA: TGTGCCTGCTATCTACAGGGAAGCTACGAGCAGTACTTC. Amino acid sequence: CACYLQGSYEQYF.

This clone was detected only once. This chain joins TRBV7-2 and TRBJ1-2; D unresolved. Germline CDR1 is SGHTA and CDR2 is FQGNSA. This CDR3 is 15 amino acids long. V gave up 0 bases and J gave up 5 bases, with 13 bases separating them. The CDR3 bases are TGTGCCAGCAGCTTAGCGGTCTGGGAGGGATATGGCTACACCTTC. As protein: CASSLAVWEGYGYTF.

The V call is TRBV5-6, the J call TRBJ1-5; 8 bases are a match to TRBD1. J lost 5 bases, V lost 2 bases, and 6 bases had no gene match. Germline CDR1 and CDR2: SGHDT and YYEEEE. This CDR3 has 15 amino acids. The CDR3 reads CASSFRGRGYQPQHF. CDR3 bases: TGTGCCAGCAGCTTCAGGGGGCGCGGATATCAGCCCCAGCATTTT.

Concerning this clone: Other nucleotide sequences from this sample produce the same CDR3. The V call is TRBV5-1, the J call TRBJ2-7, with D perhaps given as TRBD1 or TRBD2 (6 bases each). With 0 bases removed from V and 2 bases from J, the gap between germline ends came to 12 bases. Germline CDR1 is SGHRS and CDR2 is YFSETQ. This CDR3 contains 15 residues. CDR3: CASSLGPGAPYEQYF. CDR3 DNA: TGCGCCAGCAGCTTGGGTCCGGGGGCTCCCTACGAGCAGTACTTC.

The chain has TRBV10-3 and TRBJ2-5; D gene ambiguous. The CDR3 is made up of 16 amino acids. V was shortened by 10 bases and J by 1 base, with 22 bases between the two germline ends. Per germline, CDR1 ENHRY and CDR2 SYGVKD. CDR3 residues: CATLRGRYHSQETQYF. As DNA, the CDR3 is TGTGCCACCCTTCGCGGCCGCTACCACTCCCAAGAGACCCAGTACTTC.

The rearrangement uses TRBV11-2 and TRBJ2-1, with 7 positions matching TRBD2. Per germline, CDR1 SGHAT and CDR2 FQNNGV. The V segment lost 4 bases and the J segment 5 bases; nucleotides outside the gene matches: 8. The length of the CDR3 is 15 residues. The CDR3 region is CASSSSGRYNNEQFF. The CDR3 coding sequence is TGTGCCAGCAGCTCTAGCGGCAGATATAACAATGAGCAGTTCTTC.

V and J are TRBV4-2 and TRBJ2-7, with a possible D match to TRBD2 (6 bases). V was cut by 4 bases and J by 2 bases, with 12 bases left in between. CDR1 LGHNA and CDR2 YNFKEQ come from the germline V gene. The CDR3 is 14 amino acids. CDR3 sequence reads: CASSPLGGPYEQYF. The CDR3 DNA reads as TGTGCCAGCAGCCCTCTGGGAGGTCCCTACGAGCAGTACTTC.

This chain links TRBV7-9 with TRBJ2-7, with D perhaps TRBD1 or TRBD2 (5 bases each). Germline values: CDR1 SEHNR, CDR2 FQNEAQ (reference sequence). Trimming removed 7 bases at V and 0 bases at J, with 13 bases between. The CDR3 spans 14 residues. The CDR3 DNA is TGTGCCAGCAACCGGGACGGTTCCTCCTACGAGCAGTACTTC. Translated: CASNRDGSSYEQYF.

The V call is TRBV7-3, the J call TRBJ2-3, with D perhaps TRBD1 (5 bases). The CDR3 loop spans 15 amino acids. V shed 5 bases and J shed 5 bases, with 17 bases lying between them. Germline V gene data show CDR1 as SGHTA and CDR2 as FQGTGA. The CDR3 sequence: CASSPQAPPRDTQYF. The CDR3 region has the DNA TGTGCCAGCAGCCCACAGGCCCCTCCAAGAGATACGCAGTATTTT.

This chain connects TRBV7-2 to TRBJ2-7; D remains ambiguous. The V end was cut by 4 bases, the J end by 7 bases, with 17 bases between. In germline, CDR1 is SGHTA, CDR2 FQGNSA. This CDR3 comprises 14 residues. CDR3 protein: CASSSARPENEQYF. CDR3 DNA sequence: TGTGCCAGCAGCTCCGCCCGCCCCGAGAATGAGCAGTACTTC.

In the case of this clone: This same CDR3 is encoded by further DNA sequences in the sample. V is TRBV10-3 and J is TRBJ2-1; 11 positions agree with TRBD2. CDR3 length: 15 residues. V shed 2 bases and J 7 bases; nucleotides not matched to a gene: 4. Germline V gives CDR1 ENHRY, CDR2 SYGVKD. The CDR3 DNA is TGTGCCATCAGTGAGGGGCTAGCGGGAGGAAATGAGCAGTTCTTC. Translating it yields CAISEGLAGGNEQFF.

The J gene is TRBJ2-1, the V gene TRBV7-9; D is perhaps TRBD1 or TRBD2 (5 bases each). The CDR3 is made up of 16 amino acids. V was clipped by 3 bases and J by 8 bases, with 20 bases between them. Looked up from germline, CDR1 is SEHNR and CDR2 is FQNEAQ (reference sequence). Written as DNA, the CDR3 is TGTGCCAGCAGCTTCGTCCGGGACGTACTACGGGATGAGCAGTTCTTC. Translation: CASSFVRDVLRDEQFF.

V usage is TRBV6-5 and J usage is TRBJ2-6; perhaps TRBD1 as D (6 bases). This CDR3 has 15 residues. CDR1 is MNHEY, CDR2 SVGAGI, per germline. Trimming removed 6 bases from V and 1 base from J, with 10 bases in between. This chain's CDR3 is CASRSGASGANVLTF. For the CDR3, the DNA is TGTGCCAGCAGATCAGGGGCTTCTGGGGCCAACGTCCTGACTTTC.

The chain recombines TRBV2 with TRBJ2-7; tentative D call: TRBD1 (6 bases). The V gene lost 8 bases and the J gene lost 4 bases, with 18 bases spanning the gap. Germline V lookup: CDR1 SNHLY, CDR2 FYNNEI. The CDR3 loop spans 14 amino acids. Here the CDR3 DNA reads TGTGCCAGCTGTAATCAGGGGCCCCTTTACGAGCAGTACTTC. It translates to CASCNQGPLYEQYF.

In the case of this clone: Other DNA variants within this sample encode the same CDR3. This chain connects TRBV18 to TRBJ2-7; tentatively, D is TRBD1 (6 bases). V was pared by 2 bases and J by 3 bases, with 11 bases between. Germline values: CDR1 KGHSH, CDR2 LQKENI. The CDR3 runs 14 residues. CDR3 sequence (DNA): TGTGCCAGCTCACCAGGGGCAGGGGTCTACGAGCAGTACTTC. Protein sequence: CASSPGAGVYEQYF.

The V call is TRBV2, the J call TRBJ2-7; no reliable D call. Trimming left V 4 bases short and J 7 bases short, with 11 bases between. CDR3 length: 12 residues. The germline V gene has CDR1 SNHLY and CDR2 FYNNEI. CDR3 sequence: CASSANGFEQYF. The CDR3 DNA sequence: TGTGCCAGCAGTGCGAACGGGTTTGAGCAGTACTTC.

This clone was counted only a few times. Other nucleotide sequences in the sample specify the same CDR3. The chain is built from TRBV30 and TRBJ2-5; the D gene is possibly TRBD2 (5 bases). Trimming left V 3 bases short and J 3 bases short, with 5 bases between. Germline loops: CDR1 GTSNPN, CDR2 SVGIG (reference sequence). The CDR3 spans 11 residues. CDR3 sequence (DNA): TGTGCCTGGAGGGGAGAAGAGACCCAGTACTTC. Amino acids: CAWRGEETQYF.

The rearrangement links TRBV5-1 to TRBJ1-3; no clear D. From germline, CDR1 is SGHRS and CDR2 YFSETQ. The CDR3 has 15 residues. V was trimmed by 0 bases and J by 4 bases, leaving 11 bases between them. The DNA for the CDR3 is TGCGCCAGCAGCTTGGCGGGTTTCGAGGGAAACACCATATATTTT. Translation gives CASSLAGFEGNTIYF.

The rearrangement links TRBV28 to TRBJ2-5, with 8 bases identical to TRBD2. This CDR3 region has 14 residues. In germline, CDR1 is MDHEN, CDR2 SYDVKM. The trim removed 9 bases at V and 5 bases at J, leaving 11 bases unmatched. CDR3 residues: CASLRAGAEETQYF. The CDR3 coding sequence is TGTGCCAGTCTCCGAGCGGGGGCGGAGGAGACCCAGTACTTC.

The chain joins TRBV4-1 to TRBJ2-2; a possible D gene is TRBD2 (6 bases). The V end lost 0 bases, the J end lost 2 bases, and 10 bases lay between the germline ends. The CDR3 has 16 amino acids. Germline loops: CDR1 MGHRA, CDR2 YSYEKL. The DNA of the CDR3 is TGCGCCAGCAGCCAAGAGGGACTCCCTAACACCGGGGAGCTGTTTTTT. Residues: CASSQEGLPNTGELFF.

The chain has TRBV11-3 and TRBJ2-3; D is perhaps TRBD2 (6 bases). Germline loops: CDR1 SGHNT, CDR2 YENEEA. The CDR3 contains 12 residues. The germline V and J ends were trimmed by 5 bases and 6 bases, with 9 bases remaining between them. The CDR3 sequence: CASSPRGDTQYF. For the CDR3, the DNA is TGTGCCAGCAGCCCCCGGGGGGATACGCAGTATTTT. Full variable domain (remainder filled in from reference TRBV11-3 and TRBJ2-3): EAGVVQSPRYKIIEKKQPVAFWCNPISGHNTLYWYLQNLGQGPELLIRYENEEAVDDSQLPKDRFSAERLKGVDSTLKIQPAELGDSAVYLCASSPRGDTQYFGPGTRLTVL.

This clone was recorded once. V and J are TRBV11-2 and TRBJ1-6, with D perhaps TRBD1 (5 bases). CDR1 is SGHAT and CDR2 is FQNNGV in the germline V gene. CDR3 size: 17 residues. Trimming took 0 bases from V and 11 from J, leaving 20 bases between them. CDR3 loop: CASSLDLGIGARAPLHF. The CDR3, as DNA: TGTGCCAGCAGCTTAGATCTCGGGATTGGGGCTAGAGCACCCCTCCACTTT.

This clone was observed a single time. V usage is TRBV6-6 and J usage is TRBJ2-7, with TRBD1 matching 8 bases. The CDR3 covers 16 residues. The germline gives CDR1 MNHNY, CDR2 SVGAGI (reference sequence). The J segment lost 1 base and the V segment lost 0 bases, leaving 5 bases of the junction unmatched. The CDR3 sequence is CASSYSRQGASYEQYF. The CDR3 DNA is TGTGCCAGCAGTTACTCTCGGCAGGGGGCATCCTACGAGCAGTACTTC.